This paragraph reports one T cell receptor (beta chain). Its cognate antigen has yet to be identified. Base-call qualities are not available, and no considerably larger clone is one nucleotide away. This sample was taken from a study of blood T cell repertoires in COVID-19 (TCRdb year 2020). With respect to the entire study: Collaborator samples came from the United States, Italy and Spain and covered acute and convalescent phases of COVID-19. Subjects who had been exposed to COVID-19, were actively infected with it, or had recovered from it provided the deeply sampled blood TCRbeta repertoires that made up the dataset. The material from the prospective study consisted of cDNA or gDNA derived from T cells, B-cell-depleted T cells, or PBMCs. A freely available public database, intended as a resource for researchers studying the immune response to SARS-CoV-2, is where the repertoires were released. The samples were drawn from the first 160 participants of the ongoing ImmuneRACE study and from roughly 1,300 subjects provided by 6 global collaborators. The sample metadata nearly always contained a de-identified subject ID, COVID-19 status, age in years and sex. HLA class I and class II types, where available, came from metadata supplied by the sample provider rather than from assay-based typing.

TCRbeta CDR3 regions were amplified from genomic DNA using the immunoSEQ Assay, a bias-controlled multiplex PCR. On the study's bioinformatics: Within the assay, amplification of reference gene primers was used to estimate how many nucleated cells each sample contained. Sequence reads were collapsed and filtered to measure the absolute abundance of every unique TCRbeta CDR3 rearrangement. For each sample, productive Simpson clonality was calculated as the square root of Simpson's diversity index over productive rearrangements. The table comes from immuneACCESS by way of TCRdb, which keeps in-frame sequences with V and J called. Part of the clones is missing from these tables; in studies checked, under half for an unresolved V gene and the rest for unknown reasons. The DNA gave D and trimming, while V, J and clone size come from that table. The sample table lists roughly 420,000 clones, over 75% of them with a count of one. The ten most abundant clones make up roughly 0.97% of the sample.

The CDR3 holds 15 amino acids from the cysteine to the phenylalanine. Only the CDR3 DNA is retained, 45 bases long and in frame from the first base. Taken from the germline V gene, the CDR1 and CDR2 loops are SNHLY and FYNNEI. V is reduced by 6 bases and J by 9 bases, leaving a spacing of 21 bases between them. Findings and caveats that apply to the study as a whole: The quantity of clinical and demographic metadata differed by source and by participant and was supplied without curation.

Enrolling through a virtual design, the prospective study's participants ranged in age from roughly 18 to 95 years and lived across 24 United States geographic areas. In the prospective study, participants were assigned to cohorts based on the clinical history participants reported in a screening survey and a study questionnaire. In the prospective study, whole blood, serum and a nasopharyngeal or oropharyngeal swab were collected from each participant by mobile phlebotomists. Additional blood draws and questionnaires over an approximately 2-month period could optionally be provided by prospective study participants. Blood samples from the prospective study were shipped frozen or at room temperature prior to DNA extraction.

In this chain, TRBV2 is recombined with TRBJ2-1; the D gene is perhaps TRBD2, on 7 matching bases. The source of this sequence is a woman aged 25 to 39 with acute COVID-19. The specimen was PBMCs or T cells enriched from blood (not recorded which). Here the CDR3 is given as CASRRHTGRDGEQFF. The DNA reads as follows: TGTGCCAGCAGGAGACACACAGGGAGGGATGGTGAGCAGTTCTTC.